One sample yielded the 29 T cell receptor beta chains listed below, sequenced in a study of blood T cells in healthy people across ages (dated by TCRdb to about 2015). The library was generated by 5' RACE. The instrument given in TCRdb is Illumina HiSeq 2500. A second PCR of roughly 6 to 11 cycles was run with a J-beta primer mix and a sample-barcoded 5' primer. The public reads were quality trimmed at Q25 with fastp and then assembled into clones with MiXCR by TCRdb, keeping productive beta chains. CDR3 protein duplicates are merged, each entry listing the most common genes and DNA. For this sample there are hundreds of thousands of distinct CDR3 sequences; around 21% appear just once. The top ten clones comprise approximately 3.6% of the sample. Material: blood. Source of these receptors: a man between 65 and 80 years old in good health.

The chain has TRBV30 and TRBJ1-4; 8 bases are shared with TRBD1. The V gene end was trimmed by 3 bases and the J gene end by 8 bases; junction bases not matched to a gene: 8. The CDR3 runs 14 residues. The germline V gene has CDR1 GTSNPN and CDR2 SVGIG (reference sequence). This CDR3 reads CAWSSRGRREKLFF. In DNA, the CDR3 is TGTGCCTGGAGCTCCAGGGGGCGCAGGGAAAAACTGTTTTTT.

The chain joins TRBV3-1 to TRBJ2-6; D uncertain. The CDR3 runs to 15 residues. V dropped 2 bases and J dropped 0 bases, with 5 bases sitting between them. Germline-derived CDR1 and CDR2 are LGHDT and YNNKEL (reference sequence). The CDR3 spells CASSQSHSGANVLTF. CDR3 in DNA: TGTGCCAGCAGCCAATCCCACTCTGGGGCCAACGTCCTGACTTTC.

This clonotype was seen ten or more times. The CDR3 DNA sequence: TGTGCCAGCAGTATACGGCGCGCACACAATACGCAGTATTTT. This translates into CASSIRRAHNTQYF. This sequence joins TRBV6-2 or TRBV6-3 and TRBJ2-3; D not certain. The germline CDR1 and CDR2 sequences are MNHEY and SVGEGT. The CDR3 contains 14 residues. V was pared by 5 bases and J by 7 bases, with 16 bases between.

The chain is built from TRBV24-1 and TRBJ2-1; 9 nucleotides match TRBD2. V gave up 3 bases and J gave up 2 bases; unmatched junction bases: 4. In germline, CDR1 is KGHDR, CDR2 SFDVKD. The CDR3 totals 16 residues. CDR3 amino acids: CATSDPGLATYNEQFF. CDR3 DNA sequence: TGTGCCACCAGTGATCCAGGACTAGCGACCTACAATGAGCAGTTCTTC.

This clonotype has more than one count but fewer than ten. Here the CDR3 reads CASSQDKAHGTEAFF. CDR3 nucleotides: TGTGCCAGCAGCCAAGATAAGGCGCACGGCACTGAAGCTTTCTTT. This chain joins TRBV3-1 and TRBJ1-1; D is uncertain. Trimming removed 0 bases from V and 4 bases from J, with 12 bases in between. This CDR3 comprises 15 residues. Germline lookup yields CDR1 LGHDT and CDR2 YNNKEL (reference sequence).

This sequence joins TRBV27 and TRBJ1-6, with D tentatively TRBD1 (5 bases). CDR1 MNHEY and CDR2 SMNVEV come from the germline V gene (reference sequence). The V and J ends lost 6 bases and 0 bases respectively, with 30 bases between them. This CDR3 has 22 residues. For the CDR3, the DNA is TGTGCCAGCAGACCCGGGCGACAGAGTTCCCTTCTAACCAGCTCCTATAATTCACCCCTCCACTTT. Translation: CASRPGRQSSLLTSSYNSPLHF.

V and J are TRBV2 and TRBJ2-5, with TRBD2 matching over 7 bases. Trimming removed 5 bases from V and 2 bases from J; junction bases left unmatched: 5. Germline V gene data show CDR1 as SNHLY and CDR2 as FYNNEI. The CDR3 is 14 amino acids. This CDR3 is CASSSQAGQETQYF. The CDR3, as DNA: TGTGCCAGCAGTAGTCAAGCGGGACAAGAGACCCAGTACTTC.

This chain links TRBV10-3 with TRBJ2-1, with 9 bases fitting TRBD2. This CDR3 comprises 16 residues. From germline, CDR1 is ENHRY and CDR2 SYGVKD. The V segment lost 8 bases and the J segment 9 bases; nucleotides outside the gene matches: 17. Here the CDR3 reads CAIRVRAGGKSGEQFF. The CDR3 DNA reads as TGTGCCATCCGCGTGAGGGCGGGAGGGAAGAGTGGTGAGCAGTTCTTC.

This clonotype was detected a few times. The CDR3 here is CASSFRTADSPLHF. The CDR3 nucleotides read TGTGCCAGCAGTTTTCGTACAGCTGATTCACCCCTCCACTTT. This chain joins TRBV12-3 or TRBV12-4 and TRBJ1-6; D call uncertain. The CDR3 totals 14 residues. The V end was cut by 3 bases, the J end by 8 bases, with 11 bases between.

In this sample, this clonotype turned up once. The chain recombines TRBV29-1 with TRBJ2-2; D remains ambiguous. CDR1 and CDR2 from the germline V gene are SQVTM and ANQGSEA. V shed 7 bases and J shed 5 bases, with 11 bases lying between them. This CDR3 has 12 amino acids. CDR3 nucleotides: TGCAGCGCCGAGACGGATACCGGGGAGCTGTTTTTT. Amino acids: CSAETDTGELFF.

This clonotype was seen only a few times. The V and J genes are TRBV29-1 and TRBJ1-4; TRBD1 matches 8 bases. Germline CDR1 is SQVTM and CDR2 is ANQGSEA. Trimming cost V 1 base and J 7 bases; bases outside gene matches: 8. This CDR3 spans 15 amino acids. The CDR3 DNA sequence: TGCAGCGTTGAAGGGACAGGGCCCCCGGGTGAAAAACTGTTTTTT. This sequence encodes CSVEGTGPPGEKLFF.

J is TRBJ2-4 and V is TRBV7-2; TRBD1 aligns across 8 bases. The germline V gene encodes CDR1 SGHTA and CDR2 FQGNSA. V was clipped by 5 bases and J by 8 bases; unmatched bases: 11. This CDR3 has 15 amino acids. CDR3 coding DNA: TGTGCCAGCAGCAAGTCCCGGGACAGGTTGGACATTCAGTACTTC. Protein product: CASSKSRDRLDIQYF. Combining the CDR3 with reference TRBV7-2 and TRBJ2-4 gives the whole variable domain GAGVSQSPSNKVTEKGKDVELRCDPISGHTALYWYRQSLGQGLEFLIYFQGNSAPDKSGLPSDRFSAERTGGSVSTLTIQRTQQEDSAVYLCASSKSRDRLDIQYFGAGTRLSVL.

The chain links TRBV29-1 to TRBJ2-3, with D possibly TRBD2 on 6 matching bases. This CDR3 comprises 12 residues. Trimming pared 4 bases from V and 8 bases from J, leaving 13 bases between. Germline CDR1 and CDR2: SQVTM and ANQGSEA. The chain's CDR3 is CSVGTGGVTQYF. As DNA, the CDR3 is TGCAGCGTTGGGACCGGCGGGGTTACGCAGTATTTT.

The chain is built from TRBV18 and TRBJ1-3; no clear D. Trimming shortened V by 6 bases and J by 0 bases, and 12 bases separated the two germline ends. The CDR3 extends over 15 amino acids. The V gene's germline CDR1 is KGHSH and CDR2 LQKENI. CDR3 in DNA: TGTGCCAGCTCGTCGACAATGGGCTCTGGAAACACCATATATTTT. Translated, it gives CASSSTMGSGNTIYF.

The CDR3 is CSVVQGGGEQFF. The CDR3 DNA is TGCAGCGTTGTACAGGGAGGCGGTGAGCAGTTCTTC. The chain joins TRBV29-1 to TRBJ2-1; D possibly uses TRBD1 or TRBD2 (6 bases each). With 4 bases removed from V and 9 bases from J, the gap between germline ends came to 13 bases. Germline loops: CDR1 SQVTM, CDR2 ANQGSEA. This CDR3 is 12 amino acids long.

This clonotype was recorded a few times. The gene calls are TRBV28 and TRBJ2-3, with TRBD2 as a possible D gene (6 bases). Germline V gives CDR1 MDHEN, CDR2 SYDVKM. The CDR3 extends over 13 amino acids. V was cut by 9 bases and J by 5 bases, with 15 bases left in between. The DNA for the CDR3 is TGTGCCAGTGTTAGCGGCCAAGGAGATACGCAGTATTTT. Translated, it gives CASVSGQGDTQYF.

The CDR3 region is CASSQDSGSGDEQYF. The CDR3 region has the DNA TGCGCCAGCAGCCAAGACAGCGGGTCGGGAGACGAGCAGTACTTC. This rearrangement joins TRBV4-1 to TRBJ2-5, with D perhaps TRBD2 (6 bases). The end of the DNA aligns better with TRBJ2-7, so the J call may be wrong. CDR3 length: 15 residues. The germline gives CDR1 MGHRA, CDR2 YSYEKL.

V and J are TRBV12-3 or TRBV12-4 and TRBJ2-6; D not resolved. This CDR3 contains 17 residues. Trimming stripped 2 bases from V and 1 base from J, with 12 bases between. The CDR3 region is CASSLLGGWSGANVLTF. As DNA, the CDR3 is TGTGCCAGCAGTTTACTGGGTGGGTGGTCTGGGGCCAACGTCCTGACTTTC.

Only a few counts were recorded for this clonotype. The chain employs TRBV7-8 and TRBJ1-2; D remains unclear. Germline CDR1 is SGHVS and CDR2 is FQNEAQ. This CDR3 is 16 amino acids long. Trimming took 1 base from V and 2 from J, leaving 14 bases between them. The CDR3 nucleotides are TGTGCCAGCAGCTTAGTCGTAGAGACCGTAAACTATGGCTACACCTTC. As protein: CASSLVVETVNYGYTF.

This clonotype was detected a few times. The chain joins TRBV5-1 to TRBJ2-3; D is unclear. Trimming shortened V by 5 bases and J by 4 bases, and 5 bases separated the two germline ends. CDR1 SGHRS and CDR2 YFSETQ come from the germline V gene. This CDR3 comprises 11 residues. CDR3 sequence reads: CASRASDTQYF. The CDR3 DNA reads as TGCGCCAGCAGAGCTTCAGATACGCAGTATTTT.

V and J are TRBV7-9 and TRBJ1-1; maybe TRBD1 (5 bases). V was clipped by 2 bases and J by 1 base, with 8 bases between them. CDR3 length: 14 amino acids. In germline, CDR1 is SEHNR, CDR2 FQNEAQ (reference sequence). CDR3 nucleotide sequence: TGTGCCAGCAGCTTACCACAGGAGAACACTGAAGCTTTCTTT. This translates into CASSLPQENTEAFF.

The chain links TRBV20-1 to TRBJ1-5; tentatively, D is TRBD1 (6 bases). Germline V gives CDR1 DFQATT, CDR2 SNEGSKA (reference sequence). V gave up 5 bases and J gave up 9 bases, with 23 bases separating them. CDR3 length: 15 amino acids. This chain's CDR3 is CSAPRATGLGTPQHF. The CDR3 DNA reads TGCAGTGCTCCACGGGCGACAGGACTCGGAACGCCCCAGCATTTT.

In its sample, this clonotype was seen once. The V call is TRBV3-1, the J call TRBJ1-2; 8 nucleotides align to TRBD1. Trimming removed 1 base from V and 7 bases from J; junction bases left unmatched: 8. Germline values: CDR1 LGHDT, CDR2 YNNKEL (reference sequence). There are 15 residues in the CDR3. The CDR3 protein is CASSQVDRASSGYTF. DNA of the CDR3: TGTGCCAGCAGCCAAGTGGACAGGGCGTCGAGTGGCTACACCTTC.

The rearrangement links TRBV2 to TRBJ2-1; 8 nucleotides match TRBD1. The CDR3 totals 14 residues. Germline V gene data show CDR1 as SNHLY and CDR2 as FYNNEI. After removal of 7 bases from V and 4 bases from J, the junction contained 6 bases not matched to a gene. The chain's CDR3 is CASTLGQGYNEQFF. CDR3 nucleotides: TGTGCCAGCACCCTAGGACAGGGATACAATGAGCAGTTCTTC.

The rearrangement links TRBV7-6 to TRBJ2-5; 7 nucleotides agree with TRBD1. J lost 9 bases, V lost 5 bases, and 15 bases had no gene match. The CDR3 extends over 15 amino acids. Germline V CDR1 and CDR2: SGHVS, FNYEAQ. The CDR3 DNA reads TGTGCCAGCAGCATCCAGGGGACAGACACCGAGGCCCAGTACTTC. It encodes CASSIQGTDTEAQYF.

This clonotype has more than one count but fewer than ten. The genes are TRBV5-1 and TRBJ1-2; weak D call: TRBD1 (5 bases). V dropped 0 bases and J dropped 14 bases, with 11 bases sitting between them. This CDR3 spans 11 amino acids. Germline CDR1 is SGHRS and CDR2 is YFSETQ. The CDR3 sequence: CASSLVGRLTF. In DNA form, the CDR3 reads TGCGCCAGCAGCTTGGTGGGACGACTGACCTTC.

V and J are TRBV5-1 and TRBJ1-6; 7 positions agree with TRBD1. The V gene's germline CDR1 is SGHRS and CDR2 YFSETQ. With 3 bases clipped from V and 1 base from J, the junction kept 1 base outside the gene matches. The CDR3 has 15 residues. The CDR3 region has the DNA TGCGCCAGCAGCTCGACAGGGTCCTATAATTCACCCCTCCACTTT. This codes for CASSSTGSYNSPLHF. The full variable domain, completed using reference TRBV5-1 and TRBJ1-6, is KAGVTQTPRYLIKTRGQQVTLSCSPISGHRSVSWYQQTPGQGLQFLFEYFSETQRNKGNFPGRFSGRQFSNSRSEMNVSTLELGDSALYLCASSSTGSYNSPLHFGNGTRLTVT.

The chain couples TRBV3-1 to TRBJ2-3; 8 bases are a match to TRBD2. Germline assignment: CDR1 LGHDT and CDR2 YNNKEL (reference sequence). This CDR3 is 15 amino acids long. With V trimmed by 2 bases and J by 2 bases, 3 bases remained unmatched. CDR3 residues: CASSQLAGLTDTQYF. The DNA of the CDR3 is TGTGCCAGCAGCCAATTAGCGGGACTCACAGATACGCAGTATTTT.

This clonotype showed up just a few times. CDR3 nucleotides: TGCGCCAGCAGCTTGGACAGGGGGCTCGGGGCCAACGTCCTGACTTTC. Translating gives CASSLDRGLGANVLTF. The rearrangement joins TRBV5-1 to TRBJ2-6; 9 bases fit TRBD1. Germline trimming cut 0 bases from V and 4 bases from J; bases unmatched to any gene: 2. This CDR3 spans 16 amino acids. Germline CDR1 is SGHRS and CDR2 is YFSETQ.